Listed below are T cell receptor beta chains from one sample, sequenced in a study of Graves' ophthalmopathy and Graves' hyperthyroidism. MiXCR, applied by TCRdb to the multiplex PCR reads, yields one record per CDR3 protein. The repertoire consists of 580,000 or so distinct CDR3 sequences, with about 35% occurring once and the leading ten covering 4% to 5%. Sequencing input: peripheral blood or thyroid tissue (not recorded which). The source of these receptors is an adult man with Graves' hyperthyroidism. The CDR3 runs from the conserved cysteine through the conserved F or W. A D gene is named only where the DNA matches it firmly. Size values are once, few and many counts, or a class for expanded clones, and some rows have none.

TRBJ1-2 | few | TRBD1 | TRBV27 | 16 | CASSSSGTGGNYGYTF | TGTGCCAGCAGTTCCTCCGGGACAGGGGGTAACTATGGCTACACCTTC
TRBJ1-1 | . | TRBD1 | TRBV29-1 | 14 | CSVADRAGGTEAFF | TGCAGCGTTGCCGACAGGGCCGGTGGCACTGAAGCTTTCTTT
TRBJ2-7 | . | . | TRBV7-2 | 15 | CASSQGEGGRHEQYF | TGTGCCAGCAGCCAAGGTGAGGGAGGCAGGCACGAGCAGTACTTC
TRBJ1-1 | many | . | TRBV7-3 | 13 | CASSSTLRGEAFF | TGTGCCAGCAGCTCGACTTTACGGGGTGAAGCTTTCTTT
TRBJ2-5 | many | . | TRBV11-2 | 15 | CASSPGTAIQETQYF | TGTGCCAGCAGCCCCGGGACCGCGATTCAAGAGACCCAGTACTTC
TRBJ1-5 | many | . | TRBV2 | 15 | CASSENRVGNQPQHF | TGTGCCAGCAGTGAAAACAGGGTAGGCAATCAGCCCCAGCATTTT
TRBJ1-4 | . | . | TRBV7-9 | 14 | CASSLMAGNEKLFF | TGTGCCAGCAGCTTAATGGCAGGGAATGAAAAACTGTTTTTT
TRBJ1-1 | few | . | TRBV5-4 | 14 | CVPSSGPGNTEAFF | TGTGTCCCGAGCTCAGGCCCAGGGAACACTGAAGCTTTCTTT
TRBJ1-1 | . | . | TRBV7-9 | 15 | CASSPPGLRNTEAFF | TGTGCCAGCAGCCCCCCGGGACTTCGGAACACTGAAGCTTTCTTT
TRBJ2-7 | . | . | TRBV10-3 | 17 | CAISTPGGWRSSYEQYF | TGTGCCATCAGTACCCCCGGGGGATGGAGGAGCTCCTACGAGCAGTACTTC
TRBJ1-1 | . | . | TRBV5-4 | 14 | CASSQDLLGTGAFF | TGCGCCAGCAGCCAAGATCTCCTTGGGACTGGAGCTTTCTTT
TRBJ2-1 | . | . | TRBV24-1 | 13 | CATSDSLYNEQFF | TGTGCCACCAGTGATTCCCTTTACAATGAGCAGTTCTTC
TRBJ1-6 | many | TRBD1 | TRBV2 | 13 | CASRGTGGSPLHF | TGTGCCAGCAGGGGAACAGGGGGCTCACCCCTCCACTTT
TRBJ1-2 | few | . | TRBV29-1 | 14 | CSVEGGGYDYGYTF | TGCAGCGTTGAAGGGGGGGGGTATGACTATGGCTACACCTTC
TRBJ2-5 | many | . | TRBV12-3/TRBV12-4 | 14 | CASSLVRSLETQYF | TGTGCCAGCAGTTTAGTTCGCAGCCTTGAGACCCAGTACTTC
TRBJ2-2 | many | . | TRBV29-1 | 16 | CSVEDYSAGVTGELFF | TGCAGCGTTGAAGATTATTCCGCAGGGGTGACCGGGGAGCTGTTTTTT
TRBJ1-1 | once | TRBD1 | TRBV6-6 | 15 | CASRSPTGEYTEAFF | TGTGCCAGCAGATCGCCGACAGGGGAGTACACTGAAGCTTTCTTT
TRBJ2-7 | many | TRBD1 | TRBV7-2 | 14 | CASSHGTGNYEQYF | TGTGCCAGCAGCCACGGGACAGGTAACTACGAGCAGTACTTC
TRBJ1-1 | many | . | TRBV19 | 11 | CASRRTVEAFF | TGTGCCAGTAGGCGAACCGTTGAAGCTTTCTTT
TRBJ1-4 | . | . | TRBV29-1 | 13 | CSVEDTGGEKLFF | TGCAGCGTTGAAGATACGGGGGGCGAAAAACTGTTTTTT
TRBJ2-2 | few | . | TRBV9 | 14 | CASSLSGYTGELFF | TGTGCCAGCAGCTTAAGCGGGTATACCGGGGAGCTGTTTTTT
TRBJ2-2 | . | TRBD1 | TRBV19 | 16 | CASRLGTGGNTGELFF | TGTGCCAGTAGACTTGGGACAGGGGGTAACACCGGGGAGCTGTTTTTT
TRBJ1-2 | many | . | TRBV11-2 | 16 | CASTRIRDGPNYGYTF | TGTGCCAGCACCCGAATCCGGGACGGTCCTAACTATGGCTACACCTTC
TRBJ2-7 | many | TRBD1 | TRBV7-8 | 16 | CASSRDRIRDTYEQYF | TGTGCCAGCAGCAGGGACAGGATTAGAGACACCTACGAGCAGTACTTC